The T cell receptor beta chain under discussion was sequenced for a study of T cells in Graves' hyperthyroidism and ophthalmopathy. Study information: Prior to any treatment, at the point of initial diagnosis, peripheral blood was collected. General study points: The model anticipated ophthalmopathy a median around six months pre-onset.

The CDR3 regions of TCR beta were amplified from RNA transcripts. When the TCR CDR3 underwent first-round RT-PCR, the HTBI primer set was used. TCRdb fed the multiplex PCR reads into MiXCR, producing one record per CDR3 protein. The table lists roughly 180,000 distinct CDR3 sequences, around 8.9% of them singletons. Concerning this clonotype: The antigen is undetermined.

Exclusion of patients followed from uncontrolled infection, other autoimmune disease, pregnancy or lactation. With 5 bases removed from V and 4 bases from J, the gap between germline ends came to 17 bases. The germline gives CDR1 DFQATT, CDR2 SNEGSKA (reference sequence). The CDR3 is made up of 14 amino acids. J is TRBJ1-1 and V is TRBV20-1, with no clear D. The sequenced sample consisted of blood. This clonotype was sampled from a woman younger than 30 with Graves' hyperthyroidism that later progressed to Graves' ophthalmopathy. CDR3 region: CSAYGFVVRTEAFF. CDR3 coding DNA: TGCAGTGCTTATGGTTTTGTGGTACGCACTGAAGCTTTCTTT.